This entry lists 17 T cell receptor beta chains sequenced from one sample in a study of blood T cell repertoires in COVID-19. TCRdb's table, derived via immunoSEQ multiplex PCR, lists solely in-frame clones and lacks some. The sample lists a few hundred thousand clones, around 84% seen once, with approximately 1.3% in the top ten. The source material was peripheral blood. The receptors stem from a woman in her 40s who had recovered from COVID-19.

The CDR3 nucleotides are TGCGCCAGCAGCCAAGGTCTGGGGCTTACAGATACGCAGTATTTT. Amino acids: CASSQGLGLTDTQYF. The chain recombines TRBV4-3 with TRBJ2-3, with a tentative D call TRBD1 (5 bases). From germline, CDR1 is LGHNA and CDR2 YSLEER. Trimming cost V 1 base and J 3 bases, with 11 bases left between them. The CDR3 is 15 amino acids.

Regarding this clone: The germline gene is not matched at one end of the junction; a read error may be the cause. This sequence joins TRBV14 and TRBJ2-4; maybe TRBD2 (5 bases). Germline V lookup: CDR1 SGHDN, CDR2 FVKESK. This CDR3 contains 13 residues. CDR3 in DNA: TGTGCCAGCAACCAACAAAGCGGAGACATTCAGTACTTC. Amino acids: CASNQQSGDIQYF.

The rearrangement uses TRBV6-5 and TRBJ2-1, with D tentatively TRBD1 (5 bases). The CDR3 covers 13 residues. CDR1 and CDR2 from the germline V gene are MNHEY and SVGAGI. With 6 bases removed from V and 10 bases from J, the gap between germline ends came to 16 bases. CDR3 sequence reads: CASSGQGIGEQFF. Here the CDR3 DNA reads TGTGCCAGCAGCGGACAAGGTATCGGCGAGCAGTTCTTC.

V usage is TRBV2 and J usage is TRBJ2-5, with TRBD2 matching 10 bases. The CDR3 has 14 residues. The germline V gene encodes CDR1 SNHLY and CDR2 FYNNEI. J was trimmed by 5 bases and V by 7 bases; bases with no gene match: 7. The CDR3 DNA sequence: TGTGCCAGCATGATTCAGCGGGGGGGCGAGACCCAGTACTTC. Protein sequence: CASMIQRGGETQYF.

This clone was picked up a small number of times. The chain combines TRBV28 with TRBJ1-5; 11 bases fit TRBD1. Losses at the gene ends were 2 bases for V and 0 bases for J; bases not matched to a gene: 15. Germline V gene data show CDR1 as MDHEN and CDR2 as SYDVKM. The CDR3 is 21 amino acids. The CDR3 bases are TGTGCCAGCAGTTTAACTCTAAAATGGGGACAGGGGGGGGATAGCAATCAGCCCCAGCATTTT. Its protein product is CASSLTLKWGQGGDSNQPQHF.

The CDR3 sequence is CASSLAQGAHEQFF. DNA of the CDR3: TGTGCCAGCAGCTTAGCTCAGGGGGCCCATGAGCAGTTCTTC. The V gene is TRBV11-2, the J gene TRBJ2-1; 8 bases agree with TRBD1. The germline gives CDR1 SGHAT, CDR2 FQNNGV. CDR3 size: 14 residues. V was pared by 1 base and J by 8 bases, with 4 bases of the junction left unmatched.

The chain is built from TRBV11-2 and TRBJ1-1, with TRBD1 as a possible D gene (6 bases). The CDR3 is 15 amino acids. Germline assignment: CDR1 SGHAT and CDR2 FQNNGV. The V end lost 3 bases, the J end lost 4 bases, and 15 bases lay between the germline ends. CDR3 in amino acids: CASSLVRGKGTEAFF. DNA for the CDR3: TGTGCCAGCAGCTTGGTGAGGGGGAAGGGCACTGAAGCTTTCTTT.

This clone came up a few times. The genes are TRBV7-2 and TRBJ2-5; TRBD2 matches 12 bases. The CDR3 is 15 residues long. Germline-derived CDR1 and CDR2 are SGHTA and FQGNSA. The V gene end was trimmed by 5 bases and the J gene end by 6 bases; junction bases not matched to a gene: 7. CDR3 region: CASSQASGGAKTQYF. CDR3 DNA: TGTGCCAGCAGCCAGGCTAGCGGGGGGGCGAAGACCCAGTACTTC. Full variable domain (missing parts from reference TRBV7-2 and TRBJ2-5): GAGVSQSPSNKVTEKGKDVELRCDPISGHTALYWYRQSLGQGLEFLIYFQGNSAPDKSGLPSDRFSAERTGGSVSTLTIQRTQQEDSAVYLCASSQASGGAKTQYFGPGTRLLVL.

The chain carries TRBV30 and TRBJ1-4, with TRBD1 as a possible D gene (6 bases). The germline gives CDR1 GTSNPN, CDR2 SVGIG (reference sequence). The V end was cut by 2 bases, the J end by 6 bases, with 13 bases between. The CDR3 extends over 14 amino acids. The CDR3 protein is CAWSPGGNDEKLFF. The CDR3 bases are TGTGCCTGGAGTCCGGGGGGCAATGATGAAAAACTGTTTTTT.

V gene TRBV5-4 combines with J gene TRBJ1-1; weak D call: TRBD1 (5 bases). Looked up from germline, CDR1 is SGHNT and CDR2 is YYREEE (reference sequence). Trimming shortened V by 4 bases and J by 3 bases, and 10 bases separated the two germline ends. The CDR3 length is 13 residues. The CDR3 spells CASSPPGYTEAFF. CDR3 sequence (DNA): TGTGCCAGCAGCCCCCCAGGGTACACTGAAGCTTTCTTT.

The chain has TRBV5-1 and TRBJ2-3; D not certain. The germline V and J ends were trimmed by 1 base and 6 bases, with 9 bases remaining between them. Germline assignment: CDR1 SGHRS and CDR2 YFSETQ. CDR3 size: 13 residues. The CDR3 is CASSLPGSDTQYF. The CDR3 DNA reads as TGCGCCAGCAGCTTGCCCGGGTCTGATACGCAGTATTTT.

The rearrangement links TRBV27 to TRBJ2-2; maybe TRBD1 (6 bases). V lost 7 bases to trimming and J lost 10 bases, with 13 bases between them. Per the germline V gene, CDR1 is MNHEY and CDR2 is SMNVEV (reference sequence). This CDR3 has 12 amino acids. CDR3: CASKTGLEELFF. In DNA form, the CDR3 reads TGTGCCAGCAAAACAGGGTTGGAGGAGCTGTTTTTT.

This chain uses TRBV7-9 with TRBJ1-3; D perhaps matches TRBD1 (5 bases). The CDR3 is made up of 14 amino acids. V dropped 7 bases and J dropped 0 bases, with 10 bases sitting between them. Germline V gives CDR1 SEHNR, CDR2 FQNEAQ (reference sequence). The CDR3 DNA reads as TGTGCCAGCACAAGACAGAACTCTGGAAACACCATATATTTT. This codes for CASTRQNSGNTIYF.

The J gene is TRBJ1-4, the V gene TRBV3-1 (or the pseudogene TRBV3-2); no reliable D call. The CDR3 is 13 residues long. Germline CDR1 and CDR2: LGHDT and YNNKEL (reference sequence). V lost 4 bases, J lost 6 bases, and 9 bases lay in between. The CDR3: CASSPERDEKLFF. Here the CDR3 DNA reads TGTGCCAGCAGCCCAGAGAGGGATGAAAAACTGTTTTTT.

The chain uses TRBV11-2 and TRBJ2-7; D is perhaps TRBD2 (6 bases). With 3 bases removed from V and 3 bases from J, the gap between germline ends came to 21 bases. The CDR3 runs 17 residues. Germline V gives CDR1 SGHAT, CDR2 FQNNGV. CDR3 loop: CASSLHLAGGANYEQYF. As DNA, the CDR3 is TGTGCCAGCAGCTTGCACTTGGCAGGCGGGGCCAACTACGAGCAGTACTTC.

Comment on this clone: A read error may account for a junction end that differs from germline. The CDR3 nucleotides read TGTGCCAGCAGCTCGACCGGGACACTAACGAACTTC. Its translation is CASSSTGTLTNF. The chain is built from TRBV6-6 and TRBJ2-7; D possibly corresponds to TRBD1 (6 bases). Germline lookup yields CDR1 MNHNY and CDR2 SVGAGI (reference sequence). The length of the CDR3 is 12 residues.

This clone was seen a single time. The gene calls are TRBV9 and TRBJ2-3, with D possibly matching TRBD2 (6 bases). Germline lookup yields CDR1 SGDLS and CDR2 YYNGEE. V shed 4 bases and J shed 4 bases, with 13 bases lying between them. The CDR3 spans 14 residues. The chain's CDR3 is CASSLGPGADTQYF. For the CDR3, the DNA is TGTGCCAGCAGCTTGGGACCGGGAGCAGATACGCAGTATTTT.